The rows below give T cell receptor beta chains drawn from one sample of a study of cytomegalovirus exposure and HLA in healthy donors. Sequencing used immunoSEQ multiplex PCR; TCRdb keeps in-frame clones, though not all of them. The data hold around 200,000 clones, with roughly 79% observed a single time. The source material was PBMCs. The origin of the receptors is a woman aged 30 to 39 in good health and CMV-seropositive. The CDR3 runs from the conserved cysteine through the conserved F or W. The D gene is left open where the match is weak. A clone size is listed for some rows: how often the clone was seen (once, few, many), or a class if it is expanded.

D gene	V gene	clone size	J gene	CDR3 protein	CDR3 DNA
NA	TRBV25-1	few	TRBJ2-7	CASSEDFSYEQYF	TGTGCCAGCAGTGAGGACTTCTCCTACGAGCAGTACTTC
NA	TRBV10-3	few	TRBJ1-2	CATGPGQRADGYTF	TGTGCCACAGGACCGGGCCAGCGAGCGGATGGCTACACCTTC
NA	TRBV28	few	TRBJ1-2	CASSFAGGFNYGYTF	TGTGCCAGTTCCTTCGCGGGGGGATTCAACTATGGCTACACCTTC
NA	TRBV27	few	TRBJ2-3	CASSLSRARTDTQYF	TGTGCCAGCAGTTTATCCAGGGCGAGGACAGATACGCAGTATTTT
TRBD1	TRBV6-5	many	TRBJ1-2	CASRTTGRGYGYTF	TGTGCCAGCAGAACCACAGGCAGGGGGTATGGCTACACCTTC
TRBD2	TRBV7-9	once	TRBJ2-1	CASSLASGGMNEQFF	TGTGCCAGCAGCTTGGCTAGCGGTGGAATGAATGAGCAGTTCTTC
NA	TRBV6-6	once	TRBJ2-1	CASSYSSNNEQFF	TGTGCCAGCAGTTACTCGTCCAACAATGAGCAGTTCTTC
TRBD1	TRBV18	NA	TRBJ2-5	CASSPSGGRTRYQETQYF	TGTGCCAGCTCACCATCAGGGGGCCGTACCCGTTACCAAGAGACCCAGTACTTC
NA	TRBV5-8	NA	TRBJ1-5	CASSLGTVSRGYQPQHF	TGTGCCAGCAGCTTGGGCACAGTCTCTAGGGGTTACCAGCCCCAGCATTTT
NA	TRBV19	NA	TRBJ1-2	CASSADSYGYTF	TGTGCCAGTAGTGCCGACTCCTATGGCTACACCTTC
TRBD2	TRBV5-4	NA	TRBJ2-1	CASSPRGLAGGPRTYNEQFF	TGTGCCAGCAGCCCTAGGGGACTAGCGGGAGGGCCTCGGACCTACAATGAGCAGTTCTTC
NA	TRBV11-2	NA	TRBJ2-7	CASSSSRNEQYF	TGTGCCAGCAGCTCCTCGAGGAACGAGCAGTACTTC
TRBD1	TRBV27	NA	TRBJ2-1	CASGPPRRTGAYEQFF	TGTGCCAGCGGACCCCCCAGGAGGACAGGGGCATATGAGCAGTTCTTC
TRBD1	TRBV5-6	NA	TRBJ1-6	CASSHRGQLTYNSPLHF	TGTGCCAGCAGCCACCGGGGACAGCTGACCTATAATTCACCCCTCCACTTT
NA	TRBV19	NA	TRBJ2-3	CASSLGHIKDTQYF	TGTGCCAGTAGTTTGGGACACATAAAGGATACGCAGTATTTT
NA	TRBV29-1	NA	TRBJ1-2	CSVTRGSGVEYGYTF	TGCAGCGTGACGCGGGGATCCGGGGTGGAGTATGGCTACACCTTC
NA	TRBV29-1	once	TRBJ2-1	CSVVRVDEQFF	TGCAGCGTTGTGAGGGTTGATGAGCAGTTCTTC
TRBD1	TRBV5-1	NA	TRBJ2-1	CASSPAGTGSYNEQFF	TGCGCCAGCAGCCCCGCCGGGACAGGCTCCTACAATGAGCAGTTCTTC
TRBD2	TRBV9	once	TRBJ2-7	CASSVAPQGAGATYEQYF	TGTGCCAGCAGCGTAGCCCCACAAGGAGCGGGAGCCACCTACGAGCAGTACTTC
NA	TRBV2	few	TRBJ1-6	CASSPGGDSPLHF	TGTGCCAGCAGCCCAGGCGGGGATTCACCCCTCCACTTT
TRBD1	TRBV5-1	once	TRBJ2-7	CASSLEGAPNEQYF	TGCGCCAGCAGCTTGGAGGGGGCTCCTAACGAGCAGTACTTC
NA	TRBV9	few	TRBJ2-3	CASSVDRLRTDTQYF	TGTGCCAGCAGCGTAGACAGGCTCCGCACAGATACGCAGTATTTT
TRBD2	TRBV9	once	TRBJ2-3	CASSVRSLAGDTQYF	TGTGCCAGCAGCGTAAGGTCACTAGCGGGAGATACGCAGTATTTT
NA	TRBV2	NA	TRBJ2-7	CASSEQGYEQYF	TGTGCCAGCAGTGAACAGGGGTACGAGCAGTACTTC
NA	TRBV19	NA	TRBJ1-2	CASRRQPSNYGYTF	TGTGCCAGTAGAAGACAGCCCTCTAACTATGGCTACACCTTC
TRBD1	TRBV7-8	once	TRBJ2-7	CASSLVTGASNYEQYF	TGTGCCAGCAGCTTAGTCACAGGGGCCTCCAACTACGAGCAGTACTTC
TRBD2	TRBV2	NA	TRBJ2-1	CASTGLAGYNEQFF	TGTGCCAGTACGGGACTAGCGGGGTACAATGAGCAGTTCTTC
TRBD1	TRBV27	NA	TRBJ1-5	CASRAGTGGNQPQHF	TGTGCCAGCAGGGCCGGGACAGGGGGCAATCAGCCCCAGCATTTT
NA	TRBV9	NA	TRBJ2-2	CASRPDRFGELFF	TGTGCCAGCAGACCCGACAGATTCGGGGAGCTGTTTTTT
TRBD1	TRBV12-5	few	TRBJ1-1	CASGLVVGGMNTEAFF	TGTGCTAGTGGTTTGGTCGTAGGGGGCATGAACACTGAAGCTTTCTTT
NA	TRBV25-1	few	TRBJ1-2	CASSPGGGSYGYTF	TGTGCCAGCAGTCCGGGAGGAGGGAGCTATGGCTACACCTTC
TRBD2	TRBV5-1	NA	TRBJ2-2	CASSEGLAQNTGELFF	TGCGCCAGCAGCGAAGGACTAGCGCAGAACACCGGGGAGCTGTTTTTT
NA	TRBV6-1	NA	TRBJ2-1	CASSEVANQGYNEQFF	TGTGCCAGCAGTGAAGTGGCAAACCAGGGCTACAATGAGCAGTTCTTC
TRBD1	TRBV2	NA	TRBJ1-5	CASREAGTGNQPQHF	TGTGCCAGCAGGGAAGCCGGGACAGGGAATCAGCCCCAGCATTTT
NA	TRBV30	NA	TRBJ1-6	CAWSGTGSPLHF	TGTGCCTGGAGTGGAACAGGCTCACCCCTCCACTTT
TRBD1	TRBV29-1	few	TRBJ1-1	CSGGLTGQAFF	TGCAGCGGGGGGCTGACAGGGCAAGCTTTCTTT
TRBD2	TRBV5-4	NA	TRBJ2-3	CASSPLAGVYDTQYF	TGTGCCAGCAGCCCCCTAGCGGGAGTGTACGATACGCAGTATTTT
NA	TRBV27	NA	TRBJ2-7	CASRRTEYEQYF	TGTGCCAGCCGTCGGACAGAATACGAGCAGTACTTC
NA	TRBV4-1	NA	TRBJ2-7	CASSQDDGFGGAYEQYF	TGCGCCAGCAGCCAAGATGATGGGTTTGGGGGCGCCTACGAGCAGTACTTC
TRBD1	TRBV2	NA	TRBJ2-7	CASSAGQGGEQYF	TGTGCCAGCAGTGCCGGACAGGGTGGCGAGCAGTACTTC
TRBD2	TRBV9	NA	TRBJ2-7	CASSVGTSKYEQYF	TGTGCCAGCAGCGTCGGGACTAGTAAATACGAGCAGTACTTC
NA	TRBV29-1	NA	TRBJ2-2	CSVSYSYTGELFF	TGCAGCGTTTCGTACTCTTACACCGGGGAGCTGTTTTTT